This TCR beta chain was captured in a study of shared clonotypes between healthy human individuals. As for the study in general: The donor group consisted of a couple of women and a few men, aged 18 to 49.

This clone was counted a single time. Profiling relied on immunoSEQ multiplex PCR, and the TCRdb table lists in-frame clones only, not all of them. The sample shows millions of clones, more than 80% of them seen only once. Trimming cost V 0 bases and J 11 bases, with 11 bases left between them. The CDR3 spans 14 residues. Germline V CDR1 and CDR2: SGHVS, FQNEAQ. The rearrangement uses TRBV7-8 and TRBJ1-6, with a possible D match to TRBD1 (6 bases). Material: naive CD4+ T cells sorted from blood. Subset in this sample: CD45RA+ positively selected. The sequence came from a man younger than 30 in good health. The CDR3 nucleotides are TGTGCCAGCAGCTTAGCACAGGGTGGGCCACCCCTCCACTTT. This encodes CASSLAQGGPPLHF.